These 30 T cell receptor beta chains were all obtained from the same sample, sequenced in a study of long-term antiretroviral therapy in people with HIV. Survey-level immunoSEQ v3.0 assays were run. Data came from immunoSEQ multiplex PCR; TCRdb stores just in-frame clones and leaves some out. The table lists 15,000 or so clones, 80% to 85% of them singletons, with approximately 15% in the top ten. Here the sequenced sample was unsorted PBMCs, taken 1.8 years before starting antiretroviral therapy. The source of these receptors is a woman in her thirties or forties with HIV.

This chain links TRBV28 with TRBJ2-3; 8 nucleotides agree with TRBD2. The CDR3 covers 13 residues. Germline-derived CDR1 and CDR2 are MDHEN and SYDVKM. V trimming: 9 bases; J trimming: 1 base; junction bases outside the gene matches: 3. The CDR3 nucleotides are TGTGCCAGTCAGACTAGCGGCACAGATACGCAGTATTTT. Encoded protein: CASQTSGTDTQYF.

This clone is categorized as large. The chain is built from TRBV2 and TRBJ1-3; D unclear. Germline CDR1 SNHLY, CDR2 FYNNEI. This CDR3 spans 15 amino acids. Trimming took off 2 bases at V and 0 bases at J, with 8 bases between the two ends. CDR3 DNA: TGTGCCAGCAGTGAAAGCAGCAGCTCTGGAAACACCATATATTTT. Encoded protein: CASSESSSSGNTIYF.

The chain links TRBV12-5 to TRBJ2-3; a weak D match, TRBD1 (6 bases). The CDR3 totals 13 residues. CDR1 LGHNT and CDR2 FRNRAP come from the germline V gene. V was pared by 4 bases and J by 5 bases, with 10 bases between. As DNA, the CDR3 is TGTGCTAGTGGTTCTTCAGGGGTAGATACGCAGTATTTT. Its protein product is CASGSSGVDTQYF.

This clone came up once. The genes are TRBV10-3 and TRBJ2-5; D is uncertain. This CDR3 comprises 12 residues. Trimming cost V 3 bases and J 3 bases, with 5 bases left between them. Germline V lookup: CDR1 ENHRY, CDR2 SYGVKD. CDR3 residues: CAISDREETQYF. The CDR3 DNA reads TGTGCCATCAGTGACAGAGAAGAGACCCAGTACTTC.

The chain links TRBV7-2 to TRBJ1-2; TRBD1 agrees at 8 bases. Germline values: CDR1 SGHTA, CDR2 FQGNSA. The CDR3 sequence is 14 residues long. With V trimmed by 4 bases and J by 4 bases, 5 bases remained unmatched. The CDR3 region has the DNA TGTGCCAGCAGCTGGACCGGGACAGGCTATGGCTACACCTTC. Its translation: CASSWTGTGYGYTF.

This chain joins TRBV6-9 and TRBJ2-7, with TRBD1 identical over 7 bases. V lost 11 bases and J lost 2; bases outside the gene matches: 15. The CDR3 is made up of 15 amino acids. The V gene's germline CDR1 is MNHGY and CDR2 SVAAGI. The CDR3 DNA reads as TGTGCCTGCCCTGACCCCAACAGGGGTCCCTACGAGCAGTACTTC. Its protein product is CACPDPNRGPYEQYF.

The chain recombines TRBV29-1 with TRBJ2-3, with D hard to call. The germline V gene has CDR1 SQVTM and CDR2 ANQGSEA. The CDR3 spans 12 residues. V lost 5 bases and J lost 7, with 13 bases in between. In nucleotides, the CDR3 is TGCAGCGTTACAACCAGCTTAAATACGCAGTATTTT. Protein: CSVTTSLNTQYF.

The chain employs TRBV28 and TRBJ1-2, with unresolved D. From germline, CDR1 is MDHEN and CDR2 SYDVKM. The CDR3 has 14 residues. V lost 2 bases and J 0 bases, leaving 7 bases between the germline ends. DNA of the CDR3: TGTGCCAGCAGTTTAGCCTACACTAACTATGGCTACACCTTC. Its translation is CASSLAYTNYGYTF.

In its sample, this clone was seen once. The chain joins TRBV10-3 to TRBJ2-5; a possible D gene is TRBD2 (6 bases). CDR1 and CDR2 from the germline V gene are ENHRY and SYGVKD. The CDR3 contains 13 residues. Trimming cost V 10 bases and J 0 bases, with 12 bases left between them. The CDR3 DNA reads TGTGCCAGCGGGGACTTGAACCAAGAGACCCAGTACTTC. The encoded protein is CASGDLNQETQYF.

The gene calls are TRBV28 and TRBJ1-2, with TRBD1 matching 12 bases. CDR1 MDHEN and CDR2 SYDVKM come from the germline V gene. The CDR3 runs 15 residues. The ends lost 4 bases at V and 10 bases at J; junction bases unmatched: 10. Written as DNA, the CDR3 is TGTGCCAGCAGTTCGCCGGGACAGGGGGCTTACGCCTACACCTTC. This encodes CASSSPGQGAYAYTF.

V is TRBV19 and J is TRBJ1-4; 9 bases fit TRBD1. The length of the CDR3 is 14 residues. V shed 3 bases, J shed 10 bases, and the junction held 6 bases outside the gene matches. Germline CDR1 is LNHDA and CDR2 is SQIVND (reference sequence). The CDR3 DNA reads as TGTGCCAGTAGTATTCTGGACAGGGGAGGAAAACTGTTTTTT. It codes for CASSILDRGGKLFF. The full variable domain, its missing parts supplied by reference TRBV19 and TRBJ1-4, is DGGITQSPKYLFRKEGQNVTLSCEQNLNHDAMYWYRQDPGQGLRLIYYSQIVNDFQKGDIAEGYSVSREKKESFPLTVTSAQKNPTAFYLCASSILDRGGKLFFGSGTQLSVL.

J is TRBJ2-1 and V is TRBV5-4, with 9 bases identical to TRBD1. The germline CDR1 and CDR2 sequences are SGHNT and YYREEE (reference sequence). The CDR3 is made up of 18 amino acids. V dropped 0 bases and J dropped 4; count of bases not matched to a gene: 11. DNA of the CDR3: TGTGCCAGCAGCTTGGGGCTGGACAGGGGAAACCCATACAATGAGCAGTTCTTC. Amino acid sequence: CASSLGLDRGNPYNEQFF.

The genes are TRBV30 and TRBJ2-2; D may be TRBD1 (5 bases). CDR1 is GTSNPN and CDR2 is SVGIG in the germline V gene (reference sequence). The CDR3 sequence is 13 residues long. Between the trimmed V and J ends, which lost 2 bases and 1 base, there was a span of 5 bases. The CDR3 loop is CAWSQGNTGELFF. Here the CDR3 DNA reads TGTGCCTGGAGTCAGGGGAACACCGGGGAGCTGTTTTTT.

This chain connects TRBV13 to TRBJ2-2; D is ambiguous. There are 12 residues in the CDR3. Germline assignment: CDR1 PRHDT and CDR2 FYEKMQ (reference sequence). Trimming cost V 1 base and J 12 bases, with 9 bases left between them. The CDR3 is CASSLEASKLFF. For the CDR3, the DNA is TGTGCCAGCAGCTTAGAGGCTAGTAAGCTGTTTTTT.

J is TRBJ1-1 and V is TRBV28, with D perhaps TRBD1 (6 bases). V shed 1 base and J shed 0 bases, with 12 bases lying between them. The CDR3 is 16 amino acids. Germline V CDR1 and CDR2: MDHEN, SYDVKM. CDR3 DNA sequence: TGTGCCAGCAGTTTATCTTTTAGGGACATGAACACTGAAGCTTTCTTT. Translating it yields CASSLSFRDMNTEAFF.

In nucleotides, the CDR3 is TGTGCCATCAGCTCAGCCCCCGGGGCTGAAGCTTTCTTT. Translated: CAISSAPGAEAFF. The rearrangement links TRBV10-3 to TRBJ1-1; D ambiguous. Germline CDR1 and CDR2: ENHRY and SYGVKD. The germline V and J ends were trimmed by 6 bases and 6 bases, with 14 bases remaining between them. The CDR3 covers 13 residues.

The genes are TRBV5-1 and TRBJ2-5; 7 bases are a match to TRBD1. The CDR3 is 13 amino acids. Unmatched junction bases numbered 5, after V lost 4 bases and J lost 5 bases. CDR1 is SGHRS and CDR2 is YFSETQ in the germline V gene. For the CDR3, the DNA is TGCGCCAGCAGCCCAGGGGGAGACGAGACCCAGTACTTC. It yields the protein CASSPGGDETQYF.

The chain combines TRBV19 with TRBJ2-3, with unresolved D. The germline V gene has CDR1 LNHDA and CDR2 SQIVND (reference sequence). V was trimmed by 8 bases and J by 3 bases, leaving 12 bases between them. The CDR3 has 13 amino acids. The CDR3 spells CASGKSLTDTQYF. DNA of the CDR3: TGTGCCAGTGGCAAGAGTTTGACAGATACGCAGTATTTT.

This clone has more than one count but fewer than ten. The chain uses TRBV2 and TRBJ2-4; tentative D call: TRBD2 (5 bases). V lost 7 bases, J lost 2 bases, and 18 bases lay in between. CDR3 length: 16 amino acids. Looked up from germline, CDR1 is SNHLY and CDR2 is FYNNEI. Written as DNA, the CDR3 is TGTGCCAGCAAAGAAGGCGGGCGCCCCTCCAAAAACATTCAGTACTTC. Protein: CASKEGGRPSKNIQYF.

This clone was counted a few times. This chain links TRBV7-3 with TRBJ2-1, with 7 bases matching TRBD1. Germline CDR1 and CDR2: SGHTA and FQGTGA. The CDR3 is 19 amino acids. With V trimmed by 5 bases and J by 6 bases, 22 bases remained unmatched. The CDR3: CASSHPVGDSPLPVNEQFF. As DNA, the CDR3 is TGTGCCAGCAGCCATCCCGTCGGGGACAGCCCACTCCCGGTCAATGAGCAGTTCTTC.

The gene calls are TRBV4-1 and TRBJ2-5, with a possible D match to TRBD2 (5 bases). With 2 bases removed from V and 5 bases from J, the gap between germline ends came to 9 bases. The length of the CDR3 is 13 residues. From germline, CDR1 is MGHRA and CDR2 YSYEKL. The CDR3 coding sequence is TGCGCCAGCAGCCAACATACTAGGGAGACCCAGTACTTC. Amino acid sequence: CASSQHTRETQYF.

The chain employs TRBV7-9 and TRBJ2-6, with D perhaps assigned TRBD1 or TRBD2 (6 bases each). The CDR3 loop spans 16 amino acids. Between the trimmed V and J ends, which lost 3 bases and 4 bases, there was a span of 13 bases. Germline V gene sequence: CDR1 SEHNR, CDR2 FQNEAQ (reference sequence). The CDR3 nucleotides read TGTGCCAGCAGCTTTTGGGGGGCGCCGGGGGCCAACGTCCTGACTTTC. Translation: CASSFWGAPGANVLTF.

The chain carries TRBV2 and TRBJ1-1; no clear D. The CDR3 loop spans 12 amino acids. The germline gives CDR1 SNHLY, CDR2 FYNNEI. V dropped 8 bases and J dropped 1 base, with 8 bases sitting between them. The CDR3 DNA reads TGTGCCAGCCAAATTAGGAACACTGAAGCTTTCTTT. It encodes CASQIRNTEAFF.

The chain recombines TRBV5-1 with TRBJ2-3; D remains unclear. The CDR3 runs 15 residues. CDR1 and CDR2 (germline): SGHRS, YFSETQ. V lost 4 bases and J 3 bases, leaving 15 bases between the germline ends. The CDR3, as DNA: TGCGCCAGCAGCCCACCTTCATCAGTAACAGATACGCAGTATTTT. Protein sequence: CASSPPSSVTDTQYF.

This chain links TRBV18 with TRBJ2-3; D is undetermined. V shed 3 bases and J shed 6 bases, with 10 bases lying between them. CDR1 is KGHSH and CDR2 is LQKENI in the germline V gene. There are 13 residues in the CDR3. The CDR3 nucleotides are TGTGCCAGCTCACCCCTCACAGATGATACGCAGTATTTT. It yields the protein CASSPLTDDTQYF.

The chain employs TRBV9 and TRBJ2-6; tentative D call: TRBD1 (5 bases). Germline CDR1 SGDLS, CDR2 YYNGEE. The V end was cut by 0 bases, the J end by 0 bases, with 16 bases between. The CDR3 is made up of 19 amino acids. CDR3: CASSVATTAESSGANVLTF. CDR3 bases: TGTGCCAGCAGCGTAGCTACGACAGCCGAGAGCTCTGGGGCCAACGTCCTGACTTTC. Full variable domain (remainder filled in from reference TRBV9 and TRBJ2-6): DSGVTQTPKHLITATGQRVTLRCSPRSGDLSVYWYQQSLDQGLQFLIQYYNGEERAKGNILERFSAQQFPDLHSELNLSSLELGDSALYFCASSVATTAESSGANVLTFGAGSRLTVL.

This clone is a singleton in its sample. The gene calls are TRBV5-8 and TRBJ2-7, with 9 bases fitting TRBD1. CDR3 length: 14 amino acids. V dropped 4 bases and J dropped 4; count of bases not matched to a gene: 6. Germline V gene sequence: CDR1 SGHTS, CDR2 YDEGEE. The CDR3 DNA reads as TGTGCCAGCAGCGCGGACAGGGGAGGGTACGAGCAGTACTTC. Translation: CASSADRGGYEQYF.

The V call is TRBV2, the J call TRBJ2-7, with D maybe TRBD2 (6 bases). With 6 bases removed from V and 0 bases from J, the gap between germline ends came to 12 bases. Per the germline V gene, CDR1 is SNHLY and CDR2 is FYNNEI. The CDR3 spans 14 residues. CDR3 bases: TGTGCCAGCAGGCGGGACTCCAGCTCCTACGAGCAGTACTTC. Encoded protein: CASRRDSSSYEQYF.

The chain joins TRBV5-6 to TRBJ2-7; D gene unclear. Trimming took off 1 base at V and 5 bases at J, with 10 bases between the two ends. Per germline, CDR1 SGHDT and CDR2 YYEEEE. This CDR3 spans 13 amino acids. CDR3 amino acids: CASSLRNGDEQYF. The CDR3 DNA reads as TGTGCCAGCAGCTTGAGGAATGGGGACGAGCAGTACTTC.

This clone is medium-sized in the sample. The chain combines TRBV6-6 with TRBJ1-5; D is uncertain. The CDR3 length is 12 residues. Trimming took 6 bases from V and 4 from J, leaving 7 bases between them. Germline loops: CDR1 MNHNY, CDR2 SVGAGI (reference sequence). The CDR3: CASSHQNQPQHF. CDR3 nucleotides: TGTGCCAGCAGCCACCAGAATCAGCCCCAGCATTTT.